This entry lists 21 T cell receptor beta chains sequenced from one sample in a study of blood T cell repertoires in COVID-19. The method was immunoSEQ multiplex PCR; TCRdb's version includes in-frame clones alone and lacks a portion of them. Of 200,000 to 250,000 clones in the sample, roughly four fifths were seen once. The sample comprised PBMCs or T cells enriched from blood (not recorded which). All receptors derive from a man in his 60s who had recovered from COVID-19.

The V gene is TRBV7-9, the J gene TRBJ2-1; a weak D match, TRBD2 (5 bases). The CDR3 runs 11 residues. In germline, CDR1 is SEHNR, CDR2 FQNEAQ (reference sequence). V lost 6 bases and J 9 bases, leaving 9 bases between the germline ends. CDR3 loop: CASRGEGEQFF. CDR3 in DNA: TGTGCCAGCAGGGGAGAAGGTGAGCAGTTCTTC.

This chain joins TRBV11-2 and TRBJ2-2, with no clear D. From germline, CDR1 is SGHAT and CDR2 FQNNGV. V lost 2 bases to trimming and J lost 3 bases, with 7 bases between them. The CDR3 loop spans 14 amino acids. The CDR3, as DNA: TGTGCCAGCAGCTTATTTTCGGACACCGGGGAGCTGTTTTTT. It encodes CASSLFSDTGELFF.

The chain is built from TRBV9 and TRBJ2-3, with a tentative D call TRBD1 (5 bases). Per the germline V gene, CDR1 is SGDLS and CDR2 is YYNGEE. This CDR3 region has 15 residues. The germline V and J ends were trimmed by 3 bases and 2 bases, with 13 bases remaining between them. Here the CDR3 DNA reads TGTGCCAGCAGCGGCCCAGGGCATTCCACAGATACGCAGTATTTT. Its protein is CASSGPGHSTDTQYF.

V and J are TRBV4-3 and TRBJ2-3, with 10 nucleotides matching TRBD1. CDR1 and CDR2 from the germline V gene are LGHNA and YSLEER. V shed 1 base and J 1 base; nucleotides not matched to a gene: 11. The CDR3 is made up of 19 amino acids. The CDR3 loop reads CASSQAVGGQGLRTDTQYF. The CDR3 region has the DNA TGCGCCAGCAGCCAAGCCGTAGGGGGACAGGGGTTACGCACAGATACGCAGTATTTT.

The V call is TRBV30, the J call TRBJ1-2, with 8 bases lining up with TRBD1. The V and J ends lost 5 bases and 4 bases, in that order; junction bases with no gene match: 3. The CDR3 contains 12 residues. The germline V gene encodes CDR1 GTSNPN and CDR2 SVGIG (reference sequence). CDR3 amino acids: CAWGQGVYGYTF. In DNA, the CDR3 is TGTGCCTGGGGACAGGGTGTCTATGGCTACACCTTC. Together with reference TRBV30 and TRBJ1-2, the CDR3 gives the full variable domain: SQTIHQWPATLVQPVGSPLSLECTVEGTSNPNLYWYRQAAGRGLQLLFYSVGIGQISSEVPQNLSASRPQDRQFILSSKKLLLSDSGFYLCAWGQGVYGYTFGSGTRLTVV.

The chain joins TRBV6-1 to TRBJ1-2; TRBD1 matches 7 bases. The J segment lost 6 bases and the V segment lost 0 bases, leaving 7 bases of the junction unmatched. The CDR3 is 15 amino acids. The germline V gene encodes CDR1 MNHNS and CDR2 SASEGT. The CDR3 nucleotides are TGTGCCAGCAGTGAAGCCCCCGGGACAGTGGATGGCTACACCTTC. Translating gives CASSEAPGTVDGYTF.

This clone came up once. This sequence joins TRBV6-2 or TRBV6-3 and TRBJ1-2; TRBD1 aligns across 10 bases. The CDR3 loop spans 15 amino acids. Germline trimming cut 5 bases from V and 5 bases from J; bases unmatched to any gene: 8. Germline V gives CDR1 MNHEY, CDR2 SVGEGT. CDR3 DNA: TGTGCCAGCAGTAACAAGGACAGGGGGTCTTATGGCTACACCTTC. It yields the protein CASSNKDRGSYGYTF.

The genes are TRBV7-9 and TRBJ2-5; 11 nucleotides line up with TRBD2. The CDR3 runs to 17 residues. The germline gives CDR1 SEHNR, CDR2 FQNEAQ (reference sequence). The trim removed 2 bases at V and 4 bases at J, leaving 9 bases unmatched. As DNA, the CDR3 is TGTGCCAGCAGCTTATGGGCTAGCGGGGGGCTGGGAGAGACCCAGTACTTC. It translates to CASSLWASGGLGETQYF.

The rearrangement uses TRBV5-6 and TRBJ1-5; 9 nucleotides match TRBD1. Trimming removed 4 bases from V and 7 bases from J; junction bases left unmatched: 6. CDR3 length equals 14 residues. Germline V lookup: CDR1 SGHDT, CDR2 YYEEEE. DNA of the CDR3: TGTGCCAGCAGCCGGACAGGGGTTCGGCAGCCCCAGCATTTT. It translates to CASSRTGVRQPQHF.

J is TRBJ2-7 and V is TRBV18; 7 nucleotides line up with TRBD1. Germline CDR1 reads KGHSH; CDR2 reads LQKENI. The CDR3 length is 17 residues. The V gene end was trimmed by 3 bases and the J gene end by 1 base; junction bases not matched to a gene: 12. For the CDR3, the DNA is TGTGCCAGCTCACCCTTCCCACTCCGGGACAGTTCCTACGAGCAGTACTTC. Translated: CASSPFPLRDSSYEQYF. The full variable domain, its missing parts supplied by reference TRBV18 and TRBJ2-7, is NAGVMQNPRHLVRRRGQEARLRCSPMKGHSHVYWYRQLPEEGLKFMVYLQKENIIDESGMPKERFSAEFPKEGPSILRIQQVVRGDSAAYFCASSPFPLRDSSYEQYFGPGTRLTVT.

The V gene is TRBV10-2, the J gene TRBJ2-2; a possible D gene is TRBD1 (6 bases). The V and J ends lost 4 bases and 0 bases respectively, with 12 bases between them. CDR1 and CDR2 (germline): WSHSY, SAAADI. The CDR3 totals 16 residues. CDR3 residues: CASSGQGPANTGELFF. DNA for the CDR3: TGCGCCAGCAGTGGGCAGGGGCCCGCGAACACCGGGGAGCTGTTTTTT.

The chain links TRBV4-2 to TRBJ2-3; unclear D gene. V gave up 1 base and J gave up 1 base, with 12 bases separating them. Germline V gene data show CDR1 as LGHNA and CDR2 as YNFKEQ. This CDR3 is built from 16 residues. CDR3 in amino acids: CASSQAWSQGTDTQYF. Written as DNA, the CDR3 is TGTGCCAGCAGCCAAGCGTGGTCGCAGGGCACAGATACGCAGTATTTT.

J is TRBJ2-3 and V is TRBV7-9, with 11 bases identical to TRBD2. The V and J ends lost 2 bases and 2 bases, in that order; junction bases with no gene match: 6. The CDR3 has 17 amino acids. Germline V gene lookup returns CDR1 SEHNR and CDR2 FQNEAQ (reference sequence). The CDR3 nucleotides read TGTGCCAGCAGCTTAAGTCTAGCGGGGGGTTCCACAGATACGCAGTATTTT. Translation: CASSLSLAGGSTDTQYF.

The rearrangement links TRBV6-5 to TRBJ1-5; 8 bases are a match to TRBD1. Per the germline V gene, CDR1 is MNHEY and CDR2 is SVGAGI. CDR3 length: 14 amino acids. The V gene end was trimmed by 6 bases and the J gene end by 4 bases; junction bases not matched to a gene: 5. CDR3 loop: CASRQGEANQPQHF. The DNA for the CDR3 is TGTGCCAGCAGACAGGGGGAGGCGAATCAGCCCCAGCATTTT.

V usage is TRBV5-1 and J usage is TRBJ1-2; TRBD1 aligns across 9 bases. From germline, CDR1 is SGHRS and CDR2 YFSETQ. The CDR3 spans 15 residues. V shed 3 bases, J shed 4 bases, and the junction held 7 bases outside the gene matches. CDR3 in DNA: TGCGCCAGCAGCTCAGGGACAGGGAGGGGCTATGGCTACACCTTC. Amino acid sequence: CASSSGTGRGYGYTF.

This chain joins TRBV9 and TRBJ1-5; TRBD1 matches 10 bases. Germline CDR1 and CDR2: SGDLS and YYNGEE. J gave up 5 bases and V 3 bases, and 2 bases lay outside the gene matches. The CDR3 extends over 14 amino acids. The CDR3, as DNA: TGTGCCAGCAGCGAGGGACAGGGGTATCAGCCCCAGCATTTT. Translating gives CASSEGQGYQPQHF.

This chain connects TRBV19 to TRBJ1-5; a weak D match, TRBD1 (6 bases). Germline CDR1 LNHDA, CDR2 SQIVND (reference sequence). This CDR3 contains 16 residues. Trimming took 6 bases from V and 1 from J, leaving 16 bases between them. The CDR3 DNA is TGTGCCAGTAGATCACCGCAGGGGTTCAGCAATCAGCCCCAGCATTTT. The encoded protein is CASRSPQGFSNQPQHF. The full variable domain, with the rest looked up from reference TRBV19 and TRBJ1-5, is DGGITQSPKYLFRKEGQNVTLSCEQNLNHDAMYWYRQDPGQGLRLIYYSQIVNDFQKGDIAEGYSVSREKKESFPLTVTSAQKNPTAFYLCASRSPQGFSNQPQHFGDGTRLSIL.

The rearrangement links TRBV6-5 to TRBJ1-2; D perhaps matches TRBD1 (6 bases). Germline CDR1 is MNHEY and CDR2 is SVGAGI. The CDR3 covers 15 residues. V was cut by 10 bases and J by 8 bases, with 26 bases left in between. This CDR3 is CATRGGTSTHGGYTF. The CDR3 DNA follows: TGTGCCACCCGAGGGGGAACCTCTACGCACGGCGGCTACACCTTC.

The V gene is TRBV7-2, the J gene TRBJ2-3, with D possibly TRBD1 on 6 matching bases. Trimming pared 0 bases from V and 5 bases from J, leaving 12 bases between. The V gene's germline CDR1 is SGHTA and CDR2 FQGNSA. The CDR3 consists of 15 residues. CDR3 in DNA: TGTGCCAGCAGCTTAGCCTTCGGACAGAGAGATACGCAGTATTTT. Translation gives CASSLAFGQRDTQYF.

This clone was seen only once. CDR3 nucleotide sequence: TGTGCCAGCAGCTTTGAGTTCCAGGGCGCTTTCTATGGCTACACCTTC. Residues: CASSFEFQGAFYGYTF. V gene TRBV5-8 combines with J gene TRBJ1-2, with D possibly being TRBD1 (5 bases). The V gene's germline CDR1 is SGHTS and CDR2 YDEGEE. The CDR3 has 16 amino acids. Trimming took 2 bases from V and 4 from J, leaving 18 bases between them.

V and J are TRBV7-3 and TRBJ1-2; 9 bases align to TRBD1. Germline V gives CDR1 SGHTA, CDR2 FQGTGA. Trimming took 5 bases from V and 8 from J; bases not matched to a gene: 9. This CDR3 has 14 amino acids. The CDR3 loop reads CASSEDRGPRGYTF. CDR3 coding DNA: TGTGCCAGCAGCGAGGACAGGGGCCCCCGGGGCTACACCTTC.